This T cell receptor (beta chain) was sequenced in a study of T cells after yellow fever vaccination. Germline CDR1 reads MNHNS; CDR2 reads SASEGT. This CDR3 has 14 residues. TCRdb re-derived calls from the 5' RACE reads in MiXCR, one entry per CDR3 protein. This sample has hundreds of thousands of distinct CDR3 sequences, with approximately 6% found just once. As for this clonotype: At one end, the junction sequence differs from germline, possibly due to a read error.

The genes are TRBV6-1 and TRBJ2-7; TRBD2 matches 8 bases. The receptor was isolated from a man aged 30 to 45 who received the YFV17D yellow fever vaccine. The material was PBMCs, obtained 5 days after the yellow fever booster vaccination. As DNA, the CDR3 is TGTGCCAGCAGTCAAGCGGGAGTCACCTACGAGCAGTACTTC. This encodes CASSQAGVTYEQYF.